The 7 T cell receptor beta chains below come from one sample, sequenced in a study of breast tumors, draining lymph nodes, adjacent tissues. Via MiXCR, TCRdb re-called the multiplex PCR reads, giving one row per CDR3 protein. The sample holds 66,000 or so distinct CDR3 sequences; approximately 47% are singletons and the top ten take 8% to 9.5%. Specimen: breast tumor tissue. The receptors stem from a female donor with breast cancer. Some clones in this sample may be carry-over from other donors' samples.

At least ten counts were recorded for this clonotype. The V gene is TRBV10-3, the J gene TRBJ2-3; 9 nucleotides line up with TRBD2. V lost 9 bases to trimming and J lost 4 bases; unmatched junction nucleotides: 8. The germline V gene encodes CDR1 ENHRY and CDR2 SYGVKD. The CDR3 length is 14 residues. This chain's CDR3 is CAIGTAGGPDTQYF. The CDR3 region has the DNA TGTGCCATTGGGACGGCGGGGGGGCCAGATACGCAGTATTTT.

Ten or more counts support this clonotype. V usage is TRBV9 and J usage is TRBJ1-2; 7 nucleotides agree with TRBD1. CDR3 length equals 15 residues. V trimming: 3 bases; J trimming: 6 bases; junction bases outside the gene matches: 11. Germline V gene data show CDR1 as SGDLS and CDR2 as YYNGEE. For the CDR3, the DNA is TGTGCCAGCAGCGCCCAATATGACAGGGACCATGGCTACACCTTC. Protein sequence: CASSAQYDRDHGYTF. The whole variable domain, filled in from reference TRBV9 and TRBJ1-2, reads DSGVTQTPKHLITATGQRVTLRCSPRSGDLSVYWYQQSLDQGLQFLIQYYNGEERAKGNILERFSAQQFPDLHSELNLSSLELGDSALYFCASSAQYDRDHGYTFGSGTRLTVV.

This clonotype was seen many times. This may be a read error: a much more frequent sequence differs by one nucleotide. The chain has TRBV20-1 and TRBJ2-1; 10 nucleotides match TRBD2. The germline CDR1 and CDR2 sequences are DFQATT and SNEGSKA (reference sequence). The CDR3 runs to 18 residues. The trim removed 0 bases at V and 0 bases at J, leaving 8 bases unmatched. CDR3 loop: CSARDRLAGAYSYNEQFF. CDR3 bases: TGCAGTGCTAGAGATCGGCTAGCGGGGGCATACTCCTACAATGAGCAGTTCTTC.

A remark on this clonotype: The CDR3 end shows no conserved phenylalanine or tryptophan, and so a read error is likely. In nucleotides, the CDR3 is TGTGCCAGCAGCGCCCGGGGTCAGCCCCAGCATTCT. Amino acids: CASSARGQPQHS. The chain employs TRBV13 and TRBJ1-5; D is uncertain. The CDR3 is made up of 12 amino acids. Germline CDR1 reads PRHDT; CDR2 reads FYEKMQ (reference sequence). Trimming took off 5 bases at V and 6 bases at J, with 8 bases between the two ends.

This clonotype was counted at least ten times. The chain uses TRBV4-2 and TRBJ2-1; 7 nucleotides agree with TRBD2. Germline V gives CDR1 LGHNA, CDR2 YNFKEQ. The V segment lost 0 bases and the J segment 2 bases; nucleotides outside the gene matches: 4. The CDR3 is 16 amino acids. CDR3: CASSQESSGAYNEQFF. As DNA, the CDR3 is TGTGCCAGCAGCCAAGAATCAAGCGGGGCCTACAATGAGCAGTTCTTC.

In this sample, this clonotype turned up many times. V usage is TRBV4-1 and J usage is TRBJ1-2; TRBD1 agrees at 9 bases. Germline CDR1 reads MGHRA; CDR2 reads YSYEKL. The CDR3 is 21 residues long. V shed 4 bases, J shed 4 bases, and the junction held 25 bases outside the gene matches. The CDR3 DNA sequence: TGCGCCAGCAGCCCTCCCTTATCGGGGGTCTTTACCGGGACAGGGCTCTATGGCTACACCTTC. It translates to CASSPPLSGVFTGTGLYGYTF.

This clonotype was counted ten times or more. The chain recombines TRBV25-1 with TRBJ2-7; D ambiguous. With 3 bases removed from V and 1 base from J, the gap between germline ends came to 10 bases. The CDR3 is 14 amino acids. Germline loops: CDR1 MGHDK, CDR2 SYGVNS. Here the CDR3 DNA reads TGTGCCAGCAGTGACGGACGGGTTTCCTACGAGCAGTACTTC. Its translation is CASSDGRVSYEQYF.